This T cell receptor beta chain was found in a study of blood T cell repertoires in COVID-19 (dated by TCRdb to the early 2020s). Broadly, across the study: Samples covering the acute and convalescent phases of COVID-19 were provided by collaborators in the United States, Italy and Spain. Where available, HLA class I and class II types were taken from metadata supplied by the sample provider and were not determined by assay-based typing. Samples were obtained from the ongoing ImmuneRACE study (first 160 participants) and from some 1,300 subjects provided by 6 global collaborators. The prospective study material was composed of cDNA or gDNA derived from T cells, B-cell-depleted T cells, or PBMCs. The repertoires were released in a freely available public database meant as a resource for research on the immune response to SARS-CoV-2. Subjects who had been exposed to COVID-19, were actively infected with it, or had recovered from it provided the deeply sampled blood TCRbeta repertoires that made up the dataset. A de-identified subject ID, COVID-19 status, age in years and sex were almost always included in the sample metadata.

Overall results and qualifications from the work: How much clinical and demographic metadata was included differed by source and by participant, and the metadata was provided uncurated.

TCRbeta CDR3 regions were amplified from genomic DNA by means of the immunoSEQ Assay, a bias-controlled multiplex PCR. Per the source publication's procedure: The number of nucleated cells in each sample was estimated by amplification of reference gene primers within the assay. To quantify the absolute abundance of each unique TCRbeta CDR3 rearrangement, sequence reads were collapsed and filtered. For each sample, productive Simpson clonality was calculated by taking the square root of Simpson's diversity index across productive rearrangements. The clones in this table, taken by TCRdb from immuneACCESS, are in-frame only. Not every clone is retained; where verified, under half of the shortfall comes from an unresolved V gene, and the cause of the rest is unknown. For V, J and clone size, that table is used; D and trimming come from the DNA. The sample includes 25,000 to 30,000 clones, with roughly 94% observed a single time. The ten biggest clones cover 3.5% to 5% of the sample.

About this clone: It lacks a known antigen. The input lacks base qualities; no much larger clone sits a single base away.

Including the terminal cysteine and phenylalanine, the CDR3 comprises 15 residues. Just CDR3 DNA is preserved here, 45 bases in frame from base 1. In the germline V gene (reference sequence), CDR1 corresponds to MNHEY and CDR2 to SMNVEV. V is reduced by 4 bases and J by 2 bases, leaving a spacing of 13 bases between them. The collaborating institutions used their own protocols to collect whole blood in K2EDTA tubes. For TCRbeta analysis, collaborators shipped samples in one of three forms: frozen whole blood, isolated PBMCs, or DNA extracted from either of those sample types. This sequence originates from a human donor with active COVID-19. The donor label of this sample is uncertain. Sequencing was performed on peripheral blood. The sequence joins TRBV27 to TRBJ2-3; tentative D gene TRBD2, with 5 bases matching. The DNA sequence is given as TGTGCCAGCAGTTCGCCCGGGGAAATCACAGATACGCAGTATTTT. It specifies CASSSPGEITDTQYF.